The next 20 T cell receptor beta chains were all read from a single sample in a study of molecular identifiers for immune sequencing clone quantification. MiXCR, run by TCRdb on the PCR reads, gives a single entry per CDR3 protein. The sample carries about 640,000 distinct CDR3 sequences, 15% to 20% recorded once. The sample comprised naive CD8+ T cells from blood, with Jurkat cell RNA spiked in. Indicated subset: FACS-sorted CD8+CD4-CCR7+CD45RA+ naive T cells. All receptors derive from a human donor in good health. Some libraries in this study had Jurkat cell RNA spiked in.

Worth noting for this clonotype: The junction departs from germline at one end; a sequencing error may be responsible. V usage is TRBV4-1 and J usage is TRBJ2-7; no firm D call. Germline CDR1 MGHRA, CDR2 YSYEKL. This CDR3 comprises 14 residues. The CDR3 loop is CASSRIDASNEQYF. In DNA form, the CDR3 reads TGCGCCAGCAGCCGTATCGACGCCTCCAACGAGCAGTACTTC.

With respect to this clonotype: A read error may be the cause here, since a much bigger clone is one base away. The rearrangement joins TRBV3-1 to TRBJ2-5, with 9 nucleotides matching TRBD2. V gave up 3 bases and J gave up 4 bases; unmatched junction bases: 9. From germline, CDR1 is LGHDT and CDR2 YNNKEL (reference sequence). The CDR3 contains 16 residues. CDR3 loop: CASSQWSGRRGETQYF. The CDR3 coding sequence is TGTGCCAGCAGCCAGTGGAGCGGGAGGAGAGGAGAGACCCAGTACTTC.

This clonotype was recorded at least ten times. The chain uses TRBV29-1 and TRBJ2-7, with D possibly being TRBD2 (6 bases). The ends were cut back, 7 bases at V and 3 bases at J, with 10 bases in the middle. The CDR3 sequence is 11 residues long. The germline V gene encodes CDR1 SQVTM and CDR2 ANQGSEA. The CDR3 sequence is CSGRDFYEQYF. In DNA, the CDR3 is TGCAGCGGCCGGGACTTCTACGAGCAGTACTTC.

This clonotype was seen at least ten times. The rearrangement links TRBV9 to TRBJ2-7; 10 nucleotides align to TRBD2. V dropped 4 bases and J dropped 2; count of bases not matched to a gene: 6. Per germline, CDR1 SGDLS and CDR2 YYNGEE. This CDR3 region has 15 residues. CDR3 amino acids: CASSPGTSETYEQYF. In nucleotides, the CDR3 is TGTGCCAGCAGCCCCGGGACTAGCGAGACCTACGAGCAGTACTTC.

Turning to this clonotype: Since the CDR3 does not end with the conserved phenylalanine or tryptophan, this likely comes from a read error. The chain joins TRBV7-2 to TRBJ2-5; D is uncertain. V was cut by 0 bases and J by 3 bases, with 8 bases left in between. The CDR3 consists of 14 residues. Germline V CDR1 and CDR2: SGHTA, FQGNSA. The CDR3 nucleotides are TGTGCCAGCAGCTTAGCGTTACAAGAAGAGACCCAGTACTCA. Translating gives CASSLALQEETQYS.

This clonotype was seen just once. A read error may be the cause here, since a much bigger clone is one base away. The chain recombines TRBV6-2 or TRBV6-3 with TRBJ2-7; TRBD1 matches at 7 bases. Germline assignment: CDR1 MNHEY and CDR2 SVGEGT. V shed 10 bases and J 2 bases; nucleotides not matched to a gene: 11. The CDR3 contains 14 residues. Written as DNA, the CDR3 is TGTGCCACCGGCCCCGGGACAGCCCCCTACGAGCAGTACTTC. Its protein product is CATGPGTAPYEQYF.

This clonotype came up many times. The genes are TRBV29-1 and TRBJ1-1; D is unclear. The germline V gene has CDR1 SQVTM and CDR2 ANQGSEA. CDR3 size: 12 residues. V gave up 1 base and J gave up 4 bases, with 7 bases separating them. The CDR3 sequence is CSVEAGFTEAFF. CDR3 nucleotide sequence: TGCAGCGTTGAAGCGGGGTTCACTGAAGCTTTCTTT.

This clonotype was found many times. V gene TRBV6-6 combines with J gene TRBJ2-2; D gene unclear. Germline CDR1 MNHNY, CDR2 SVGAGI (reference sequence). Between the trimmed V and J ends, which lost 2 bases and 6 bases, there was a span of 13 bases. The CDR3 runs to 15 residues. CDR3 in amino acids: CASSYAQVQAGELFF. The CDR3 DNA is TGTGCCAGCAGTTACGCGCAGGTCCAGGCCGGGGAGCTGTTTTTT.

Concerning this clonotype itself: This sequence may be a read error, since a much larger clone differs from it by one base. V is TRBV6-2 or TRBV6-3 and J is TRBJ2-7; D is possibly TRBD1 (5 bases). Looked up from germline, CDR1 is MNHEY and CDR2 is SVGEGT. Trimming pared 8 bases from V and 4 bases from J, leaving 15 bases between. This CDR3 spans 13 amino acids. CDR3 residues: CASQNRQLYEQYF. CDR3 in DNA: TGTGCCAGCCAGAACCGACAGCTTTACGAGCAGTACTTC.

For this clonotype: This may stem from a read error, because a much larger clone lies one nucleotide away. The V call is TRBV19, the J call TRBJ1-3, with 11 nucleotides matching TRBD1. This CDR3 contains 18 residues. Germline CDR1 reads LNHDA; CDR2 reads SQIVND (reference sequence). This chain's CDR3 is CASSPGRTGGNSGNAIYF. CDR3 nucleotides: TGTGCCAGTAGTCCCGGACGGACAGGGGGCAATTCTGGAAACGCCATATATTTT.

This clonotype came up many times. This chain uses TRBV5-6 with TRBJ2-7; D gene ambiguous. Germline V gene data show CDR1 as SGHDT and CDR2 as YYEEEE. Trimming took 1 base from V and 0 from J, leaving 8 bases between them. The length of the CDR3 is 14 residues. The CDR3: CASSLWPSSYEQYF. CDR3 coding DNA: TGTGCCAGCAGCTTGTGGCCTTCCTCCTACGAGCAGTACTTC. The full variable domain, in which reference TRBV5-6 and TRBJ2-7 provide the parts outside the CDR3, is DAGVTQSPTHLIKTRGQQVTLRCSPKSGHDTVSWYQQALGQGPQFIFQYYEEEERQRGNFPDRFSGHQFPNYSSELNVNALLLGDSALYLCASSLWPSSYEQYFGPGTRLTVT.

In regard to this clonotype: Sequence at one end of the junction differs from germline and may be a read error. The V and J genes are TRBV19 and TRBJ1-5, with a weak D call TRBD1 (5 bases). Germline assignment: CDR1 LNHDA and CDR2 SQIVND (reference sequence). The CDR3 is 14 amino acids. The DNA of the CDR3 is TGTGCCAGTAGTGAGAGACAGATTGGCCAGCCCCAGCGTTTT. This encodes CASSERQIGQPQRF.

This clonotype was detected only a few times. This chain links TRBV5-6 with TRBJ1-1, with no clear D. With 0 bases removed from V and 10 bases from J, the gap between germline ends came to 10 bases. The CDR3 has 12 amino acids. CDR1 is SGHDT, CDR2 YYEEEE, per germline. The CDR3 loop is CASSLGTGRAFF. In DNA form, the CDR3 reads TGTGCCAGCAGCTTGGGGACGGGTAGAGCTTTCTTT.

This clonotype came up many times. The genes are TRBV12-3 or TRBV12-4 and TRBJ1-1, with 12 nucleotides matching TRBD1. CDR3 length equals 14 residues. V was pared by 7 bases and J by 6 bases, with 6 bases of the junction left unmatched. The CDR3 here is CASNEGQGASEAFF. DNA for the CDR3: TGTGCCAGCAACGAGGGACAGGGGGCTTCTGAAGCTTTCTTT.

In its sample, this clonotype was seen a few times. The chain uses TRBV2 and TRBJ1-2, with D perhaps matching TRBD1 (6 bases). This CDR3 has 16 residues. CDR1 is SNHLY, CDR2 FYNNEI, per germline. V was cut by 3 bases and J by 1 base, with 15 bases left in between. The CDR3 spells CASSDRQVEFNYGYTF. CDR3 bases: TGTGCCAGCAGTGACAGACAGGTTGAATTTAACTATGGCTACACCTTC.

This clonotype was counted at least ten times. V gene TRBV7-9 combines with J gene TRBJ2-3; the D gene could be TRBD1 or TRBD2 (5 bases each). The V gene's germline CDR1 is SEHNR and CDR2 FQNEAQ (reference sequence). The V and J ends lost 5 bases and 7 bases respectively, with 19 bases between them. The CDR3 consists of 15 residues. The CDR3 region has the DNA TGTGCCAGCAGCCTACTCTTTGGGGGAGCACATACGCAGTATTTT. Its translation: CASSLLFGGAHTQYF.

V is TRBV29-1 and J is TRBJ2-1, with D perhaps matching TRBD2 (6 bases). The ends were cut back, 3 bases at V and 2 bases at J, with 14 bases in the middle. The CDR3 spans 15 residues. Germline V gene sequence: CDR1 SQVTM, CDR2 ANQGSEA. The CDR3 nucleotides read TGCAGCGTTGACACCCGGGACTCCGCCTACAATGAGCAGTTCTTC. It translates to CSVDTRDSAYNEQFF.

The rearrangement joins TRBV6-2 or TRBV6-3 to TRBJ1-1; D ambiguous. The CDR3 covers 17 residues. Germline V gene lookup returns CDR1 MNHEY and CDR2 SVGEGT. Trimming took 0 bases from V and 0 from J, leaving 14 bases between them. CDR3 sequence reads: CASSYSTTGILNTEAFF. The CDR3 DNA reads as TGTGCCAGCAGTTACTCAACGACCGGGATCTTGAACACTGAAGCTTTCTTT.

This clonotype was counted ten times or more. The chain uses TRBV7-2 and TRBJ2-5; D unresolved. This CDR3 is built from 13 residues. Germline CDR1 SGHTA, CDR2 FQGNSA. V dropped 2 bases and J dropped 3 bases, with 7 bases sitting between them. The DNA for the CDR3 is TGTGCCAGCAGCTTATGGACCGAAGAGACCCAGTACTTC. Its translation is CASSLWTEETQYF.

The chain joins TRBV5-6 to TRBJ1-2, with D possibly matching TRBD1 (5 bases). Germline CDR1 reads SGHDT; CDR2 reads YYEEEE. The CDR3 has 18 amino acids. The V end lost 1 base, the J end lost 0 bases, and 19 bases lay between the germline ends. CDR3 DNA: TGTGCCAGCAGCTTGAACACCCCTGACGAGGGGCCTAACTATGGCTACACCTTC. This gives the protein CASSLNTPDEGPNYGYTF.